A selection of T cell receptor beta chains follows, all from one sample in a study of human T cells and chemical hapten exposure. TCRdb re-called the RACE reads through MiXCR, storing one row per CDR3 protein. The repertoire holds about 98,000 distinct CDR3 sequences, 11% seen once, with approximately 3.1% in the top ten. The sample consisted of whole blood, taken in connection with sensitization to the hapten diphenylcyclopropenone (DPC). These receptors were collected from a woman aged 60-75 years with alopecia areata. Some clones in this sample may be carry-over from other donors' samples. Each CDR3 is given with its conserved first and last residue. The D gene is left open where the match is weak. A clone size is listed for some rows: how often the clone was seen (once, few, many), or a class if it is expanded.

D | J | size | V | CDR3 | DNA
TRBD2 | TRBJ2-3 | few | TRBV7-9 | CASSLGASGDITDTQYF | TGTGCCAGCAGCTTGGGTGCTAGCGGGGACATCACAGATACGCAGTATTTT
NA | TRBJ1-3 | NA | TRBV7-2 | CASSLVAGSSGNTIYF | TGTGCCAGCAGCTTAGTGGCAGGGAGCTCTGGAAACACCATATATTTT
NA | TRBJ2-1 | NA | TRBV20-1 | CSAWSHGPRRSYNEQFF | TGCAGTGCTTGGTCCCACGGCCCCCGTCGCTCCTACAATGAGCAGTTCTTC
NA | TRBJ1-6 | many | TRBV7-2 | CASSLEEDYNSPLHF | TGTGCCAGCAGCTTAGAGGAGGACTATAATTCACCCCTCCACTTT
NA | TRBJ1-1 | many | TRBV18 | CASSPHRDGRAEAFF | TGTGCCAGCTCGCCCCACAGGGACGGGCGGGCTGAAGCTTTCTTT
NA | TRBJ1-2 | NA | TRBV3-1 | CASSQDPPGTGRHYGYTF | TGTGCCAGCAGCCAAGACCCCCCCGGGACGGGGCGGCATTATGGCTACACCTTC
NA | TRBJ2-3 | NA | TRBV7-3 | CASSLGPGGIADTQYF | TGTGCCAGCAGCTTAGGTCCAGGGGGGATCGCAGATACGCAGTATTTT
NA | TRBJ2-3 | few | TRBV25-1 | CASSGTSTDTQYF | TGTGCCAGCAGTGGGACTAGCACAGATACGCAGTATTTT
NA | TRBJ2-2 | many | TRBV5-1 | CASSLFDRSNTGELFF | TGCGCCAGCAGCTTGTTTGACAGGTCGAACACCGGGGAGCTGTTTTTT
TRBD1 | TRBJ1-5 | many | TRBV30 | CAWCTGDQPQHF | TGTGCCTGGTGCACAGGGGATCAGCCCCAGCATTTT
TRBD1 | TRBJ1-2 | many | TRBV30 | CACQLAGGDGYTF | TGTGCCTGCCAACTGGCAGGGGGGGATGGCTACACCTTC
TRBD1 | TRBJ2-5 | few | TRBV5-1 | CASRTGTGIGETQYF | TGCGCCAGCAGGACCGGGACAGGGATCGGGGAGACCCAGTACTTC
NA | TRBJ1-1 | few | TRBV9 | CASSAQDWTEAFF | TGTGCCAGCAGCGCCCAGGATTGGACTGAAGCTTTCTTT
TRBD2 | TRBJ2-5 | NA | TRBV10-3 | CAISGTSGGEETQYF | TGTGCCATCAGTGGGACTAGCGGGGGGGAAGAGACCCAGTACTTC
NA | TRBJ1-6 | few | TRBV2 | CASNRNNSPLHF | TGTGCCAGCAACAGAAATAATTCACCCCTCCACTTT
TRBD1 | TRBJ2-7 | few | TRBV20-1 | CSATWTGPVYEQYF | TGCAGTGCTACCTGGACAGGTCCCGTCTACGAGCAGTACTTC
NA | TRBJ2-2 | many | TRBV12-3/TRBV12-4 | CASSLRPMVGELFF | TGTGCCAGCAGTTTGAGACCTATGGTCGGGGAGCTGTTTTTT
NA | TRBJ1-1 | many | TRBV11-2 | CASSLNLNTEAFF | TGTGCCAGCAGCTTAAATTTGAACACTGAAGCTTTCTTT